The clone carrying this TCR beta chain was seen ten or more times. TRAV- and TRBV-specific primers were used for first-strand cDNA, which covered alpha and beta chains. A constant-region primer paired with the V-primer adapter amplified TCRs over around 18 PCR cycles. TCRdb recomputed calls from the reads with MiXCR, one row per CDR3 protein. This sample has tens of thousands of distinct CDR3 sequences, with 20% to 25% found just once. These data belong to a study of low-dose radiotherapy and immunotherapy resistance in tumors. Study in general: Participants in Cohort 2 were given 1 Gy per fraction every two weeks, for 13 Gy over 26 weeks.

The time point here: after trial treatment. The treatment was: LDRT plus nivolumab, ipilimumab, low-dose cyclophosphamide and aspirin (RACIN trial). Low-dose radiotherapy, low-dose cyclophosphamide, aspirin, ipilimumab and nivolumab were all given to the donors. Those eligible were patients bearing advanced solid tumors lacking tumor-infiltrating lymphocytes. The CDR3 totals 17 residues. Trimming took 3 bases from V and 4 from J; bases not matched to a gene: 13. CDR1 and CDR2 (germline): SGHRS, YFSETQ. The specimen was PBMCs, collected after low-dose radiotherapy plus immunotherapy. V usage is TRBV5-1 and J usage is TRBJ1-2; the match to TRBD1 covers 9 bases. This TCR was recovered from a female donor with ovarian cancer. The chain's CDR3 is CASSSGIAGQGVYGYTF. The CDR3 DNA reads TGCGCCAGCAGCTCGGGTATCGCGGGACAGGGCGTCTATGGCTACACCTTC.